These 30 T cell receptor beta chains were all obtained from the same sample, sequenced in a study of beta chain features in type 1 diabetes. Their recognized antigens are unknown. Reverse transcribing all isolated RNA meant expressed TCRB transcripts were sequenced. Assay: immunoSEQ multiplex PCR; the TCRdb copy retains only in-frame clones and omits some. Of about 260,000 clones listed, roughly 22% are singletons. Overall study results and limits: Across all four CD4+ subsets, people with type 1 diabetes showed modestly shorter TCRB CDR3s.

Sequenced input: naive CD4+ T cells from blood. Receptor source: a woman aged 40 to 50 with type 1 diabetes.

The chain uses TRBV25-1 and TRBJ2-5, with TRBD1 identical over 9 bases. The CDR3 covers 14 residues. Per germline, CDR1 MGHDK and CDR2 SYGVNS. Trimming removed 4 bases from V and 7 bases from J; junction bases left unmatched: 7. The CDR3 nucleotides read TGTGCCAGCAGTGGGGGACAGGGAATTGGGACCCAGTACTTC. It specifies CASSGGQGIGTQYF.

The chain employs TRBV6-1 and TRBJ1-1, with D perhaps TRBD1 (6 bases). V lost 3 bases to trimming and J lost 6 bases, with 17 bases between them. The V gene's germline CDR1 is MNHNS and CDR2 SASEGT. The CDR3 covers 15 residues. The CDR3, as DNA: TGTGCCAGCAGTGAGGGGGCAGGGAGGGAGTCTGAAGCTTTCTTT. Its translation is CASSEGAGRESEAFF.

The chain is built from TRBV27 and TRBJ2-1; 8 bases are a match to TRBD2. The V and J ends lost 7 bases and 5 bases, in that order; junction bases with no gene match: 10. The CDR3 is 15 amino acids. Per the germline V gene, CDR1 is MNHEY and CDR2 is SMNVEV (reference sequence). The CDR3 is CASTKRTSQDNEQFF. CDR3 DNA: TGTGCCAGCACGAAACGGACTAGCCAGGACAATGAGCAGTTCTTC.

This clone was detected only a few times. The chain employs TRBV30 and TRBJ2-7; 9 positions agree with TRBD1. V gave up 6 bases and J gave up 3 bases; unmatched junction bases: 6. Germline CDR1 and CDR2: GTSNPN and SVGIG (reference sequence). The CDR3 spans 13 residues. The DNA for the CDR3 is TGTGCCTGCTGGACAGGGGCCCTCTACGAGCAGTACTTC. Protein sequence: CACWTGALYEQYF.

This clone occurred a few times. V and J are TRBV2 and TRBJ2-3, with D tentatively TRBD2 (6 bases). Trimming took off 0 bases at V and 2 bases at J, with 9 bases between the two ends. In germline, CDR1 is SNHLY, CDR2 FYNNEI. The CDR3 totals 15 residues. In DNA form, the CDR3 reads TGTGCCAGCAGTGAAGCCCTAGCGAACACAGATACGCAGTATTTT. Translated: CASSEALANTDTQYF.

This clone has more than one count but fewer than ten. The V gene is TRBV27, the J gene TRBJ2-4; D not certain. V lost 6 bases, J lost 1 base, and 10 bases lay in between. The germline gives CDR1 MNHEY, CDR2 SMNVEV (reference sequence). This CDR3 spans 14 amino acids. The CDR3 region is CASSQTEAKNIQYF. The CDR3 nucleotides are TGTGCCAGCAGCCAAACAGAGGCCAAAAACATTCAGTACTTC.

This clone was recorded a few times. The chain uses TRBV28 and TRBJ2-7; 7 nucleotides line up with TRBD2. V dropped 5 bases and J dropped 2; count of bases not matched to a gene: 9. The CDR3 totals 15 residues. Germline V gives CDR1 MDHEN, CDR2 SYDVKM. The DNA of the CDR3 is TGTGCCAGCAGTCGTCCGGGAGGAGCCACCTACGAGCAGTACTTC. Its protein is CASSRPGGATYEQYF.

This clone was observed a handful of times. The chain links TRBV7-6 to TRBJ1-5, with D hard to call. Germline V lookup: CDR1 SGHVS, CDR2 FNYEAQ. Trimming pared 1 base from V and 5 bases from J, leaving 15 bases between. This CDR3 has 16 amino acids. This CDR3 reads CASSLEGGYGDQPQHF. The CDR3, as DNA: TGTGCCAGCAGCTTAGAGGGAGGGTATGGGGATCAGCCCCAGCATTTT.

This chain connects TRBV29-1 to TRBJ1-1; TRBD1 matches 11 bases. Germline trimming cut 7 bases from V and 9 bases from J; bases unmatched to any gene: 4. CDR3 length equals 11 residues. The germline CDR1 and CDR2 sequences are SQVTM and ANQGSEA. The CDR3 bases are TGCAGCGATGGGACAGGGGGGAAAGCTTTCTTT. Translation gives CSDGTGGKAFF.

This clone was counted a few times. The J gene is TRBJ1-2, the V gene TRBV2; unclear D gene. CDR1 SNHLY and CDR2 FYNNEI come from the germline V gene. V lost 1 base and J lost 7, with 7 bases in between. This CDR3 is 12 amino acids long. As DNA, the CDR3 is TGTGCCAGCAGTGAAGGGGCCGTTGGCTACACCTTC. Its translation: CASSEGAVGYTF.

This clone occurred a few times. The chain links TRBV11-2 to TRBJ1-2; D gene uncertain. The CDR3 is made up of 13 amino acids. Germline values: CDR1 SGHAT, CDR2 FQNNGV. V lost 5 bases to trimming and J lost 4 bases, with 11 bases between them. The CDR3 spells CASSPSISYGYTF. CDR3 DNA sequence: TGTGCCAGCAGCCCCAGTATATCCTATGGCTACACCTTC.

The CDR3 here is CASSLQKQPQHF. For the CDR3, the DNA is TGTGCCAGCAGCTTGCAAAAACAGCCCCAGCATTTT. The chain is built from TRBV5-6 and TRBJ1-5; D is unresolved. The CDR3 loop spans 12 amino acids. V shed 1 base and J shed 7 bases, with 6 bases lying between them. CDR1 and CDR2 from the germline V gene are SGHDT and YYEEEE.

This clone was seen a few times. The rearrangement joins TRBV11-2 to TRBJ2-5, with D unresolved. There are 14 residues in the CDR3. Germline values: CDR1 SGHAT, CDR2 FQNNGV. V was cut by 3 bases and J by 1 base, with 9 bases left in between. DNA of the CDR3: TGTGCCAGCAGCTTCCCAACGGTCCAAGAGACCCAGTACTTC. This codes for CASSFPTVQETQYF.

This clone was detected only a few times. This chain uses TRBV4-2 with TRBJ1-5; TRBD1 is a possible D gene (5 bases). The CDR3 extends over 19 amino acids. Trimming shortened V by 6 bases and J by 2 bases, and 26 bases separated the two germline ends. Germline V lookup: CDR1 LGHNA, CDR2 YNFKEQ. CDR3 in DNA: TGTGCCAGCAGTCACCCCATCGGGACTATTCTCGAAGGCAATCAGCCCCAGCATTTT. Translating gives CASSHPIGTILEGNQPQHF.

The gene calls are TRBV7-9 and TRBJ2-4; D remains unclear. The CDR3 extends over 11 amino acids. V lost 1 base, J lost 10 bases, and 5 bases lay in between. From germline, CDR1 is SEHNR and CDR2 FQNEAQ (reference sequence). The CDR3 loop reads CASSLGPIQYF. The CDR3, as DNA: TGTGCCAGCAGCTTAGGGCCGATTCAGTACTTC.

V and J are TRBV19 and TRBJ1-4, with 7 positions matching TRBD1. The CDR3 extends over 14 amino acids. V shed 5 bases and J 8 bases; nucleotides not matched to a gene: 8. Germline V gene sequence: CDR1 LNHDA, CDR2 SQIVND (reference sequence). In DNA form, the CDR3 reads TGTGCCAGTAGTGCCATTCCGGGACAGGAAAAACTGTTTTTT. This gives the protein CASSAIPGQEKLFF.

The rearrangement links TRBV29-1 to TRBJ1-2, with TRBD1 matching over 10 bases. The trim removed 6 bases at V and 6 bases at J, leaving 10 bases unmatched. The CDR3 runs 14 residues. Germline loops: CDR1 SQVTM, CDR2 ANQGSEA. CDR3 nucleotide sequence: TGCAGCGTCAATTCACAGGGACAGGGGCATGGCTACACCTTC. Its protein is CSVNSQGQGHGYTF.

The sample holds a few counts of this clone. The rearrangement links TRBV30 to TRBJ2-7, with 8 bases that match TRBD1. V shed 2 bases and J 2 bases; nucleotides not matched to a gene: 2. This CDR3 is built from 13 residues. Germline loops: CDR1 GTSNPN, CDR2 SVGIG (reference sequence). In nucleotides, the CDR3 is TGTGCCTGGAGTCGGACAGGGCCCTACGAGCAGTACTTC. Its translation: CAWSRTGPYEQYF. Full variable domain (rest looked up from reference TRBV30 and TRBJ2-7): SQTIHQWPATLVQPVGSPLSLECTVEGTSNPNLYWYRQAAGRGLQLLFYSVGIGQISSEVPQNLSASRPQDRQFILSSKKLLLSDSGFYLCAWSRTGPYEQYFGPGTRLTVT.

This clone has more than one count but fewer than ten. The rearrangement links TRBV7-2 to TRBJ2-7; 9 bases agree with TRBD1. The V segment lost 6 bases and the J segment 1 base; nucleotides outside the gene matches: 7. CDR1 is SGHTA, CDR2 FQGNSA, per germline. The CDR3 contains 15 residues. CDR3 bases: TGTGCCAGCAGGGCCCGGGACAGGGTGTCCTACGAGCAGTACTTC. Its translation is CASRARDRVSYEQYF.

The chain combines TRBV5-1 with TRBJ2-5; TRBD1 is a possible D gene (5 bases). The CDR3 spans 12 residues. Germline CDR1 is SGHRS and CDR2 is YFSETQ. Deletions cut 6 bases from V and 2 bases from J, with 8 bases between. The CDR3 DNA reads as TGCGCCAGCACCCAGGGACAAGAGACCCAGTACTTC. This codes for CASTQGQETQYF.

This clone was observed a few times. Mismatch with germline at one junction end may stem from a read error. The chain couples TRBV25-1 to TRBJ2-1; TRBD2 matches at 10 bases. The germline CDR1 and CDR2 sequences are MGHDK and SYGVNS. This CDR3 has 15 residues. In DNA, the CDR3 is TGTGCCAGCAGCGTACCGGGACTAGCGTCGTCGGTATGGGTCTTC. Protein: CASSVPGLASSVWVF.

Only a few counts were recorded for this clone. The chain is built from TRBV30 and TRBJ1-2; 8 bases agree with TRBD1. Germline-derived CDR1 and CDR2 are GTSNPN and SVGIG (reference sequence). V lost 1 base, J lost 8 bases, and 3 bases stayed unmatched. This CDR3 has 12 residues. CDR3 coding DNA: TGTGCCTGGAGTGCAGGGGGCCGGGGCTACACCTTC. This translates into CAWSAGGRGYTF.

This clone was seen a handful of times. The chain has TRBV7-2 and TRBJ2-5; possible D gene TRBD2, 5 bases. The length of the CDR3 is 14 residues. V lost 1 base to trimming and J lost 1 base, with 7 bases between them. Germline values: CDR1 SGHTA, CDR2 FQGNSA. The CDR3 sequence: CASSLGEPQETQYF. The CDR3 DNA sequence: TGTGCCAGCAGCTTAGGGGAGCCCCAAGAGACCCAGTACTTC. The variable domain in full, completed from reference TRBV7-2 and TRBJ2-5, reads GAGVSQSPSNKVTEKGKDVELRCDPISGHTALYWYRQSLGQGLEFLIYFQGNSAPDKSGLPSDRFSAERTGGSVSTLTIQRTQQEDSAVYLCASSLGEPQETQYFGPGTRLLVL.

This clone occurred a few times. The V and J genes are TRBV5-1 and TRBJ2-2; TRBD1 agrees at 8 bases. The CDR3 is 16 residues long. Germline lookup yields CDR1 SGHRS and CDR2 YFSETQ. Germline trimming cut 3 bases from V and 3 bases from J; bases unmatched to any gene: 7. This chain's CDR3 is CASSSPETGDTGELFF. CDR3 bases: TGCGCCAGCAGCTCCCCCGAGACAGGGGACACCGGGGAGCTGTTTTTT.

The chain's CDR3 is CAISEIDRVNTEAFF. CDR3 nucleotide sequence: TGTGCCATCAGTGAAATAGACAGGGTGAACACTGAAGCTTTCTTT. The genes are TRBV10-3 and TRBJ1-1; 7 positions match TRBD1. The CDR3 is 15 residues long. The V gene end was trimmed by 3 bases and the J gene end by 0 bases; junction bases not matched to a gene: 4. The germline V gene encodes CDR1 ENHRY and CDR2 SYGVKD.

This clone occurred a few times. This chain uses TRBV9 with TRBJ2-2; 7 bases fit TRBD2. V lost 6 bases and J lost 1; bases outside the gene matches: 12. Germline CDR1 and CDR2: SGDLS and YYNGEE. This CDR3 has 17 residues. The DNA for the CDR3 is TGTGCCAGCAACCCCCAGGGCTCTAGCGGGAACACCGGGGAGCTGTTTTTT. The encoded protein is CASNPQGSSGNTGELFF.

This clone was seen a few times. This chain links TRBV5-1 with TRBJ2-7, with TRBD1 matching 8 bases. Germline CDR1 SGHRS, CDR2 YFSETQ. V lost 8 bases to trimming and J lost 2 bases; unmatched junction nucleotides: 6. This CDR3 is built from 13 residues. The DNA for the CDR3 is TGCGCCAGTGCCGAGACAGGGGCCTACGAGCAGTACTTC. It yields the protein CASAETGAYEQYF.

This clone was seen once. V usage is TRBV7-2 and J usage is TRBJ1-5; tentative D call: TRBD1 (5 bases). Deletions cut 4 bases from V and 4 bases from J, with 8 bases between. The germline gives CDR1 SGHTA, CDR2 FQGNSA. The CDR3 loop spans 13 amino acids. The CDR3 coding sequence is TGTGCCAGCAGCTGGCGGGGGAATCAGCCCCAGCATTTT. Its translation is CASSWRGNQPQHF.

There are a few counts of this clone. Other DNA sequences in the sample encode the same CDR3. The rearrangement joins TRBV7-9 to TRBJ2-3, with D maybe TRBD1 (5 bases). V dropped 3 bases and J dropped 0 bases, with 7 bases sitting between them. This CDR3 has 14 residues. From germline, CDR1 is SEHNR and CDR2 FQNEAQ (reference sequence). The CDR3 sequence: CASSLGRSTDTQYF. CDR3 DNA sequence: TGTGCCAGCAGCTTGGGGCGAAGCACAGATACGCAGTATTTT.

This clone was picked up one time. V gene TRBV7-3 combines with J gene TRBJ2-3, with 10 bases identical to TRBD1. The CDR3 sequence is 16 residues long. V trimming: 3 bases; J trimming: 4 bases; junction bases outside the gene matches: 7. CDR1 is SGHTA, CDR2 FQGTGA, per germline. CDR3 loop: CASSFGGTGAPDTQYF. The CDR3 DNA follows: TGTGCCAGCAGCTTCGGTGGGACAGGGGCCCCAGATACGCAGTATTTT. Variable domain in full (rest from reference TRBV7-3 and TRBJ2-3): GAGVSQTPSNKVTEKGKYVELRCDPISGHTALYWYRQSLGQGPEFLIYFQGTGAADDSGLPNDRFFAVRPEGSVSTLKIQRTERGDSAVYLCASSFGGTGAPDTQYFGPGTRLTVL.